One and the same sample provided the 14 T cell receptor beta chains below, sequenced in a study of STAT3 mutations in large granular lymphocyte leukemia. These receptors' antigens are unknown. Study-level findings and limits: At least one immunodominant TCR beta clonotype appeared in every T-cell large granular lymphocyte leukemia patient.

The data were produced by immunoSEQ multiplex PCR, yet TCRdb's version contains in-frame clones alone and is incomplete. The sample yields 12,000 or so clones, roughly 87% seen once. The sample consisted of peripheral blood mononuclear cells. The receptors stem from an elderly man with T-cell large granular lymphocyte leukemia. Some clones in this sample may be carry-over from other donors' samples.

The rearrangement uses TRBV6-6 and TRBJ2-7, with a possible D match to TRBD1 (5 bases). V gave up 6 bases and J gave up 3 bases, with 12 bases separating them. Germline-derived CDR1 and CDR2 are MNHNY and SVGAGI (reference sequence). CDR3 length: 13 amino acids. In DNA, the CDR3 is TGTGCCAGCAGCTCGGCAGGGATCTACGAGCAGTACTTC. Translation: CASSSAGIYEQYF.

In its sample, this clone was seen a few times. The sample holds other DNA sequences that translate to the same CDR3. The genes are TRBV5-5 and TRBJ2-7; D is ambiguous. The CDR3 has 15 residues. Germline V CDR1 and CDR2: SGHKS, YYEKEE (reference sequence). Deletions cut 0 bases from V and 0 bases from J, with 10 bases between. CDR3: CASSLAPGNSYEQYF. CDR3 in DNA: TGTGCCAGCAGCTTGGCCCCAGGCAACTCCTACGAGCAGTACTTC. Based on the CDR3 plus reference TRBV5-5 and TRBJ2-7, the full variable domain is DAGVTQSPTHLIKTRGQQVTLRCSPISGHKSVSWYQQVLGQGPQFIFQYYEKEERGRGNFPDRFSARQFPNYSSELNVNALLLGDSALYLCASSLAPGNSYEQYFGPGTRLTVT.

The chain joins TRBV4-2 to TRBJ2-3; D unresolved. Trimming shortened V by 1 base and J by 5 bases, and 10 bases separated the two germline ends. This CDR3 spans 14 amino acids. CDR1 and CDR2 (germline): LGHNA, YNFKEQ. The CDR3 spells CASSQATVEDTQYF. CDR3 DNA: TGTGCCAGCAGCCAAGCTACGGTCGAAGATACGCAGTATTTT.

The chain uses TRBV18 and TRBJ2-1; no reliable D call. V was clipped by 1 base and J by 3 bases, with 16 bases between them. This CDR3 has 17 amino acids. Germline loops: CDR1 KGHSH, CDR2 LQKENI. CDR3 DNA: TGTGCCAGCTCACCACTGTCATTGTTGGTGTACTACAATGAGCAGTTCTTC. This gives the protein CASSPLSLLVYYNEQFF.

The CDR3 loop reads CASRRLRGNTEAFF. The CDR3 region has the DNA TGTGCCAGCAGGAGATTGAGGGGGAACACTGAAGCTTTCTTT. The chain uses TRBV11-2 and TRBJ1-1; tentatively, D is TRBD1 (5 bases). Trimming removed 6 bases at V and 1 base at J, with 12 bases between. From germline, CDR1 is SGHAT and CDR2 FQNNGV. There are 14 residues in the CDR3.

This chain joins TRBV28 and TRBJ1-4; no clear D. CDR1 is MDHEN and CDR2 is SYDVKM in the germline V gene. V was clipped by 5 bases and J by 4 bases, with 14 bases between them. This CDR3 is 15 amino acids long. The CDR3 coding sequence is TGTGCCAGCAGTCCCAAGAAGGCGGATAATGAAAAACTGTTTTTT. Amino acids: CASSPKKADNEKLFF. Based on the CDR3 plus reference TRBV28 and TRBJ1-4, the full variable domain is DVKVTQSSRYLVKRTGEKVFLECVQDMDHENMFWYRQDPGLGLRLIYFSYDVKMKEKGDIPEGYSVSREKKERFSLILESASTNQTSMYLCASSPKKADNEKLFFGSGTQLSVL.

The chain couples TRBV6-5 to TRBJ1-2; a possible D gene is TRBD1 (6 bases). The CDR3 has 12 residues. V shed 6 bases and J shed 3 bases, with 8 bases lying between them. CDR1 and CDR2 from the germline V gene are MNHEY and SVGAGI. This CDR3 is CASSHRDYGYTF. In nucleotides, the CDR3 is TGTGCCAGCAGCCACAGGGACTATGGCTACACCTTC.

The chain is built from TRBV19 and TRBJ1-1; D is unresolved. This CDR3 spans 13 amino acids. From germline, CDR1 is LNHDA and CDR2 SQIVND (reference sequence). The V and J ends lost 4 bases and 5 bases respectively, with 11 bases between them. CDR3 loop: CASSTSSRTEAFF. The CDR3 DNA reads TGTGCCAGTAGTACCTCATCGCGTACTGAAGCTTTCTTT.

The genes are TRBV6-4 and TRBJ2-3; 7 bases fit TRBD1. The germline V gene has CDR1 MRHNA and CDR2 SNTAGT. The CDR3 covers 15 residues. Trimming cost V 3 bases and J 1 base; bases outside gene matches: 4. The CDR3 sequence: CASSEGGRGTDTQYF. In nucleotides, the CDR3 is TGTGCCAGCAGTGAAGGGGGCAGGGGCACAGATACGCAGTATTTT.

CDR3 amino acids: CASSQDLVLGTTGANVLTF. For the CDR3, the DNA is TGCGCCAGCAGCCAAGATTTGGTCTTGGGAACAACTGGGGCCAACGTCCTGACTTTC. V gene TRBV4-3 combines with J gene TRBJ2-6; D unclear. Germline V gives CDR1 LGHNA, CDR2 YSLEER. V gave up 0 bases and J gave up 2 bases, with 17 bases separating them. This CDR3 is 19 amino acids long.

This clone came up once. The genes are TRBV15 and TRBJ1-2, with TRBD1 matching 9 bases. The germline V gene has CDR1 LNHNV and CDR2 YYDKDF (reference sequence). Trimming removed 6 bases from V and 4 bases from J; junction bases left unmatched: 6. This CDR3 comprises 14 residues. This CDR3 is CATRLTGGGYGYTF. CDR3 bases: TGTGCCACCAGGCTTACAGGGGGCGGCTATGGCTACACCTTC.

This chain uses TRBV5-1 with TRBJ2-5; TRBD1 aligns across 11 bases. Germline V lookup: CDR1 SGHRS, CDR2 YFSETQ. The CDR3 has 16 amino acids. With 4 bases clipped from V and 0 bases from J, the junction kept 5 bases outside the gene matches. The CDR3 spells CASSPGTGGYQETQYF. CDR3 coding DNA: TGCGCCAGCAGCCCGGGGACAGGGGGGTACCAAGAGACCCAGTACTTC.

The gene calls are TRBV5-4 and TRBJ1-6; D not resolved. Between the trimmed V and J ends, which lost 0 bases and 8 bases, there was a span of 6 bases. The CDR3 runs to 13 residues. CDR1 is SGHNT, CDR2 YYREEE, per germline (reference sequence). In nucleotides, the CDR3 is TGTGCCAGCAGCTTGGAAGGAGATTCACCCCTCCACTTT. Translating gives CASSLEGDSPLHF.

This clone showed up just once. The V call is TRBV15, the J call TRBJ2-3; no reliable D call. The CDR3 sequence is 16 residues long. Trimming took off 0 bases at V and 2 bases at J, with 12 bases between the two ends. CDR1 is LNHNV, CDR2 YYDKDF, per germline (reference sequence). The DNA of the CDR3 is TGTGCCACCAGCAGAGATGTAGGGTTTACCACAGATACGCAGTATTTT. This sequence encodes CATSRDVGFTTDTQYF. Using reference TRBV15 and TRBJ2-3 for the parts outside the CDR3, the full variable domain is DAMVIQNPRYQVTQFGKPVTLSCSQTLNHNVMYWYQQKSSQAPKLLFHYYDKDFNNEADTPDNFQSRRPNTSFCFLDIRSPGLGDTAMYLCATSRDVGFTTDTQYFGPGTRLTVL.